The 15 T cell receptor beta chains presented below share a single source sample, sequenced in a study of cytomegalovirus exposure and HLA in healthy donors (dated by TCRdb to 2016 to 2017). The receptor library was made with the immunoSEQ multiplex PCR assay. Here the immuneACCESS table is served through TCRdb, limited to in-frame sequences with V and J called. Missing clones are a known gap in these copies; in checked studies unresolved V genes cover under half, and the rest lacks a known reason. The sample includes over 60,000 clones, with nearly 96% observed a single time. Clones ranked in the top ten supply 4.5% of the sample. Sequencing used PBMCs. The receptor set was obtained from a woman aged 18-35 years in good health and CMV-seropositive.

This chain joins TRBV7-2 and TRBJ1-4; D unresolved. Germline values: CDR1 SGHTA, CDR2 FQGNSA. The germline V and J ends were trimmed by 1 base and 8 bases, with 14 bases remaining between them. The CDR3 is made up of 15 amino acids. CDR3 DNA: TGTGCCAGCAGCTTAGGGAATAGGAGAGGCGAAAAACTGTTTTTT. It translates to CASSLGNRRGEKLFF.

Only one count was recorded for this clone. The J gene is TRBJ1-1, the V gene TRBV19, with TRBD1 identical over 8 bases. The germline V gene encodes CDR1 LNHDA and CDR2 SQIVND (reference sequence). V shed 10 bases, J shed 2 bases, and the junction held 6 bases outside the gene matches. This CDR3 is 13 amino acids long. DNA for the CDR3: TGTGCCACTACAGGACAGGGAAACACTGAAGCTTTCTTT. The encoded protein is CATTGQGNTEAFF.

The J gene is TRBJ2-1, the V gene TRBV7-9, with TRBD2 matching over 14 bases. CDR1 is SEHNR and CDR2 is FQNEAQ in the germline V gene (reference sequence). J gave up 6 bases and V 7 bases, and 8 bases lay outside the gene matches. The CDR3 spans 16 residues. The CDR3 here is CASTYWTSGRSNEQFF. The CDR3 DNA reads TGTGCCAGCACCTATTGGACTAGCGGGAGGTCCAATGAGCAGTTCTTC.

The chain links TRBV6-5 to TRBJ2-2; no clear D gene. The CDR3 runs to 13 residues. Trimming shortened V by 2 bases and J by 7 bases, and 8 bases separated the two germline ends. Germline CDR1 is MNHEY and CDR2 is SVGAGI. The CDR3 DNA reads as TGTGCCAGCAGTTACCGCAGGCGCGGGGAGCTGTTTTTT. Its translation: CASSYRRRGELFF.

The CDR3 loop is CASSGDSGNEQYF. CDR3 bases: TGTGCCAGCAGTGGGGACAGTGGGAACGAGCAGTACTTC. The J gene is TRBJ2-7, the V gene TRBV5-8, with 7 positions matching TRBD1. The J segment lost 5 bases and the V segment lost 5 bases, leaving 7 bases of the junction unmatched. The CDR3 sequence is 13 residues long. CDR1 is SGHTS, CDR2 YDEGEE, per germline.

The chain joins TRBV19 to TRBJ1-5; TRBD1 agrees at 7 bases. CDR1 is LNHDA and CDR2 is SQIVND in the germline V gene (reference sequence). This CDR3 is 16 amino acids long. V trimming: 10 bases; J trimming: 6 bases; junction bases outside the gene matches: 18. CDR3 in amino acids: CATVGAGGYLSQPQHF. The DNA for the CDR3 is TGTGCCACCGTAGGGGCAGGGGGTTATTTGAGTCAGCCCCAGCATTTT.

The rearrangement uses TRBV23-1 and TRBJ1-2; no reliable D call. TRBV23-1 has ORF status, its function being uncertain. This CDR3 region has 14 residues. V was pared by 0 bases and J by 4 bases, with 9 bases between. CDR3 amino acids: CASSQSGSSYGYTF. The DNA for the CDR3 is TGCGCCAGCAGTCAATCGGGCAGCAGCTATGGCTACACCTTC.

The chain joins TRBV6-1 to TRBJ2-7, with TRBD2 matching 11 bases. Per the germline V gene, CDR1 is MNHNS and CDR2 is SASEGT. V gave up 6 bases and J gave up 1 base; unmatched junction bases: 5. The CDR3 is 15 residues long. The CDR3 nucleotides are TGTGCCAGCAGCCCCGGGACTAGCGGATCCTACGAGCAGTACTTC. This translates into CASSPGTSGSYEQYF.

This chain links TRBV7-2 with TRBJ2-2; the D is unclear. The CDR3 is 16 residues long. Germline CDR1 and CDR2: SGHTA and FQGNSA. V was pared by 3 bases and J by 0 bases, with 11 bases between. The CDR3: CASSFVPVTNTGELFF. The CDR3 DNA sequence: TGTGCCAGCAGCTTTGTCCCGGTAACGAACACCGGGGAGCTGTTTTTT.

CDR3 coding DNA: TGTGCCAGCAGTTACTCCTGGGGCGAGAACACTGAAGCTTTCTTT. Translated, it gives CASSYSWGENTEAFF. This chain links TRBV6-5 with TRBJ1-1, with a possible D match to TRBD1 (5 bases). Deletions cut 0 bases from V and 1 base from J, with 9 bases between. Looked up from germline, CDR1 is MNHEY and CDR2 is SVGAGI. This CDR3 region has 15 residues.

The chain combines TRBV4-3 with TRBJ2-3, with a weak D call TRBD2 (5 bases). This CDR3 has 14 residues. In germline, CDR1 is LGHNA, CDR2 YSLEER. Trimming removed 1 base at V and 0 bases at J, with 5 bases between. CDR3 in amino acids: CASSQVASTDTQYF. For the CDR3, the DNA is TGCGCCAGCAGCCAAGTAGCGAGCACAGATACGCAGTATTTT.

The rearrangement links TRBV4-1 to TRBJ1-1; possible D gene TRBD1, 6 bases. CDR3 size: 15 residues. From germline, CDR1 is MGHRA and CDR2 YSYEKL. V was clipped by 5 bases and J by 0 bases, with 13 bases between them. CDR3 coding DNA: TGCGCCAGCAGCTTACCACAGGGAATGAACACTGAAGCTTTCTTT. Its protein is CASSLPQGMNTEAFF.

CDR3 sequence (DNA): TGTGCCACCAGCAGAGACAGACAGGTTTACGAGCAGTACTTC. Protein sequence: CATSRDRQVYEQYF. The rearrangement joins TRBV15 to TRBJ2-7; tentative D call: TRBD1 (6 bases). The V and J ends lost 0 bases and 4 bases respectively, with 10 bases between them. The CDR3 length is 14 residues. Germline CDR1 and CDR2: LNHNV and YYDKDF (reference sequence).

The chain carries TRBV7-9 and TRBJ2-3; D unresolved. Trimming took 1 base from V and 2 from J, leaving 10 bases between them. Germline loops: CDR1 SEHNR, CDR2 FQNEAQ (reference sequence). The CDR3 consists of 15 residues. The CDR3 protein is CASSLVLGFTDTQYF. DNA of the CDR3: TGTGCCAGCAGCTTAGTGCTAGGATTCACAGATACGCAGTATTTT.

J is TRBJ2-7 and V is TRBV9, with 8 bases lining up with TRBD1. The length of the CDR3 is 14 residues. V gave up 4 bases and J gave up 2 bases; unmatched junction bases: 5. CDR1 and CDR2 (germline): SGDLS, YYNGEE. DNA for the CDR3: TGTGCCAGCAGCCGGACAGGGATCCCCTACGAGCAGTACTTC. This gives the protein CASSRTGIPYEQYF.